This T cell receptor beta chain was identified during a study of control samples from healthy donors and cancer patients (dated by TCRdb to the early 2020s). CDR1 SEHNR and CDR2 FQNEAQ are derived from the germline V gene (reference sequence). The CDR3 sequence holds 15 residues, the cysteine and phenylalanine included. The entry retains the CDR3 DNA only, 45 bases that are in frame from base 1. V and J are truncated by 3 bases and 0 bases respectively, leaving an intervening sequence of 11 bases. Libraries were constructed by the immunoSEQ multiplex PCR assay. TCRdb took over this immuneACCESS table, retaining in-frame rearrangements with V and J assigned. Such tables are incomplete; in checked studies, under half of the missing clones stem from an unresolved V gene, and the remainder is unexplained. The sample has approximately 120,000 clones on record, roughly 92% of them singletons. 0.55% to 0.65% of the sample lies in the top ten.

This clone was detected once. Which antigen it targets is not known. No clone much larger than this one lies a single base away; base qualities are absent. This TCR was sampled from a man at least 80 years old with head and neck cancer. The specimen sequenced was PBMCs. The sequence links TRBV7-9 to TRBJ1-1; the D region possibly corresponds to TRBD1 (5 bases align). The CDR3 reads as follows: CASSFGGTVNTEAFF. Read as DNA, the sequence is TGTGCCAGCAGCTTCGGCGGGACGGTGAACACTGAAGCTTTCTTT.